The source of this T cell receptor beta chain is a study of response to subunit inactivated influenza vaccine. About this clonotype itself: Its target is not known.

Study-wide results and limits: The study's authors posited that every seasonal influenza vaccination enlists few new T cells.

TCRdb processed the RT-PCR reads anew with MiXCR; each CDR3 protein has one entry. The table lists hundreds of thousands of distinct CDR3 sequences, approximately 11% of them singletons. Trimming removed 4 bases from V and 0 bases from J, with 13 bases in between. The CDR3 sequence is 16 residues long. The germline CDR1 and CDR2 sequences are MNHEY and SMNVEV (reference sequence). This sample also belongs to another study, concerning T cells expressing NK-cell markers. That work contributes: What made the TCR beta cDNA was 5'RACE template switching with UMIs. Beta-chain profiling covered CD3+CD56+NKG2C+, CD3+CD56+NKG2C- and CD3+CD56-NKG2C+ sorted subsets. HCMV seropositivity marked seven of the eight sequenced donors; one was seronegative. Roughly 1.0-7.0% of CD8+ T cells in several donors belonged to dominant NKG2C+ clonotypes.

This chain joins TRBV27 and TRBJ2-1; D gene uncertain. The source is a man in his fifties or sixties who received an inactivated influenza vaccine. The specimen comprised PBMCs from blood, sampled on the day of vaccination. CDR3 DNA sequence: TGTGCCAGCAGTTCCGAGCTATTGAGCTCCTACAATGAGCAGTTCTTC. Its protein product is CASSSELLSSYNEQFF.